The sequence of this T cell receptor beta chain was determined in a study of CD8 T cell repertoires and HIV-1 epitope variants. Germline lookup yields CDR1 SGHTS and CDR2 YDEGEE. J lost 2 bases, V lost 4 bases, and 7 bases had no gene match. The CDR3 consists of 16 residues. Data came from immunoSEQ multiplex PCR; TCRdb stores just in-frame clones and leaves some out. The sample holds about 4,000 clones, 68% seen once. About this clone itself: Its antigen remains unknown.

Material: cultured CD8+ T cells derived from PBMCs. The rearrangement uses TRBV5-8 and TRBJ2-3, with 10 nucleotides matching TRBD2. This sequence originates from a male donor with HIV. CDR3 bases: TGTGCCAGCAGCCCTACTAGCGGGGTCGCCACAGATACGCAGTATTTT. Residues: CASSPTSGVATDTQYF.